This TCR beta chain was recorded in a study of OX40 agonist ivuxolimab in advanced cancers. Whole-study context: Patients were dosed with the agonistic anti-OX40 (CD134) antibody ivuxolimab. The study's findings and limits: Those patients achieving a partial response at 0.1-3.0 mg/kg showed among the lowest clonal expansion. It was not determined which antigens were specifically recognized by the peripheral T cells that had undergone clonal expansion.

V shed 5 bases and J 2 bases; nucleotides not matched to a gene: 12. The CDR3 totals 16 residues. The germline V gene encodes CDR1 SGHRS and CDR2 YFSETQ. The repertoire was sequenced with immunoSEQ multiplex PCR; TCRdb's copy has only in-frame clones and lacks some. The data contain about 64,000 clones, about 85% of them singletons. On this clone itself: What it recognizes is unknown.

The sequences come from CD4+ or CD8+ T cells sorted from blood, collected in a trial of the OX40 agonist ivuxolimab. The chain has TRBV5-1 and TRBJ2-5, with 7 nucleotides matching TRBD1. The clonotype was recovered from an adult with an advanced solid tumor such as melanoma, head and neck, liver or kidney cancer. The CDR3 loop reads CASRDVVRDSQETQYF. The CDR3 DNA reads TGCGCCAGCAGAGATGTCGTCCGGGACAGTCAAGAGACCCAGTACTTC.